The clone carrying this T cell receptor beta chain was detected many times. Its specificity is not known. The TCRbeta library incorporated unique molecular identifiers. MiXCR was run by TCRdb on the PCR reads, yielding one entry per CDR3 protein. Of approximately 300,000 distinct CDR3 sequences in the sample, 9.5% to 13% are singletons; the top ten hold 23%. The CDR3 covers 15 residues. Germline V gene sequence: CDR1 SGHTA, CDR2 FQGNSA. With 5 bases removed from V and 0 bases from J, the gap between germline ends came to 12 bases. This specimen comes from a study of T-cell reconstitution after alpha-beta-depleted transplantation in children. Broader study findings: When one year had passed after transplant, most T-cell counts and diversity came from newly produced T cells.

This specimen consisted of peripheral blood, obtained 180 days after TCRalphabeta/CD19-depleted stem cell transplant. The clonotype originates from a male patient between 2 and 10 years old who had a stem cell transplant for chronic granulomatous disease, so the T cells may come from the graft donor. The chain combines TRBV7-2 with TRBJ2-3; the D gene is possibly TRBD1 (6 bases). For the CDR3, the DNA is TGTGCCAGCAGCACTACAGGGCCTAGCACAGATACGCAGTATTTT. Translating gives CASSTTGPSTDTQYF.